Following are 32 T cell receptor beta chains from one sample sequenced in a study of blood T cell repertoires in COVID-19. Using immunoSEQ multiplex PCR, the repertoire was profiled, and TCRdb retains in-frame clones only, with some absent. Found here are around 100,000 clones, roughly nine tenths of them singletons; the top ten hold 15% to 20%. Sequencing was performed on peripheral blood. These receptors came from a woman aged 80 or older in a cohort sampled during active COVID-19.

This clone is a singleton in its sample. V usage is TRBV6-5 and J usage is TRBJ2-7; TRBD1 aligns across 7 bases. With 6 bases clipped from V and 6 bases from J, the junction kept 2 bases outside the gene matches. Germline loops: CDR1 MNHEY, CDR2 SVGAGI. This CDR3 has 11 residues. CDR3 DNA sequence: TGTGCCAGCAGGACAGGGCTCGAGCAGTACTTC. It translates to CASRTGLEQYF.

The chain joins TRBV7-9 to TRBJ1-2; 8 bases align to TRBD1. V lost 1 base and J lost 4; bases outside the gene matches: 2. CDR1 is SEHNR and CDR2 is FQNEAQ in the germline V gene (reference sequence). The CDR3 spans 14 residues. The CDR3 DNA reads TGTGCCAGCAGCTTAGAAGGGACAGGCTATGGCTACACCTTC. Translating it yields CASSLEGTGYGYTF.

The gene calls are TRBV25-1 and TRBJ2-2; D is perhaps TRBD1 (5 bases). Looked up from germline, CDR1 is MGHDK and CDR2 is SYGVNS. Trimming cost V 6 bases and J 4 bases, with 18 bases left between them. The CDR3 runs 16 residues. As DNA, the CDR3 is TGTGCCAGCAGGGAGTCACAGGTGATAGGCACCGGGGAGCTGTTTTTT. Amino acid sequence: CASRESQVIGTGELFF.

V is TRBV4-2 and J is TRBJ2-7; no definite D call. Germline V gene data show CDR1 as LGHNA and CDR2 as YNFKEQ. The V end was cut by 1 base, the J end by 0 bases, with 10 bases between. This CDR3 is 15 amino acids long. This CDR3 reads CASSQGGQSSYEQYF. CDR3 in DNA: TGTGCCAGCAGCCAAGGTGGCCAAAGCTCCTACGAGCAGTACTTC.

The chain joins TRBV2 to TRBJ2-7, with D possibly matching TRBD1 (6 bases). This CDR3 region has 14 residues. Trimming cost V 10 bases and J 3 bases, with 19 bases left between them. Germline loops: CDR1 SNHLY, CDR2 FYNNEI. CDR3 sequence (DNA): TGTGCCACCTCTCCCGGGACAACCTTCTACGAGCAGTACTTC. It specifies CATSPGTTFYEQYF.

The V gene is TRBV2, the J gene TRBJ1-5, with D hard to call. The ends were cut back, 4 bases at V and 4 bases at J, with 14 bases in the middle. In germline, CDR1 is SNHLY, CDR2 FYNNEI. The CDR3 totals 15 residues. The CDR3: CASSGSGFVNQPQHF. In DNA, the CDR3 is TGTGCCAGCAGTGGGTCCGGGTTTGTTAATCAGCCCCAGCATTTT.

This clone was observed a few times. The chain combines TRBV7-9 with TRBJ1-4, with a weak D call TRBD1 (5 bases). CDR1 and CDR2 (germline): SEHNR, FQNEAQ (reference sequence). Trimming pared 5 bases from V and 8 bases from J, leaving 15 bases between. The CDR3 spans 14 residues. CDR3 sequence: CASSPGREREKLFF. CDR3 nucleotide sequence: TGTGCCAGCAGCCCGGGACGGGAGAGGGAAAAACTGTTTTTT. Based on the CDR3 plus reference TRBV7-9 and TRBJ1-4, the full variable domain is DTGVSQNPRHKITKRGQNVTFRCDPISEHNRLYWYRQTLGQGPEFLTYFQNEAQLEKSRLLSDRFSAERPKGSFSTLEIQRTEQGDSAMYLCASSPGREREKLFFGSGTQLSVL.

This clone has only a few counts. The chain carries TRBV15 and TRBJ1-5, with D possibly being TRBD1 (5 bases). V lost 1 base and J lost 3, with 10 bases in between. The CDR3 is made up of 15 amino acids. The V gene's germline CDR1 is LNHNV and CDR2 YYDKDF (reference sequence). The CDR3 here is CATSRGLDTNQPQHF. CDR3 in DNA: TGTGCCACCAGCAGAGGTTTGGACACCAATCAGCCCCAGCATTTT.

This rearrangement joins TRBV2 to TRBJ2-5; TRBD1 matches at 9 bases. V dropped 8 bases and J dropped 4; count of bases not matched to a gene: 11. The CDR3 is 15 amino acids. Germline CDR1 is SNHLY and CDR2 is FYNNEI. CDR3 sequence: CASGIGTGMGETQYF. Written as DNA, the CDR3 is TGTGCCAGCGGGATTGGGACAGGGATGGGAGAGACCCAGTACTTC.

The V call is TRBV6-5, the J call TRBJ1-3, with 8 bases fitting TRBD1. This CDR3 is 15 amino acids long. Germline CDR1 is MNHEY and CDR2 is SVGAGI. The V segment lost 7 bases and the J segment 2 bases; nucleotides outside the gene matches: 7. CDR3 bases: TGTGCCAGCACCAACGACAGGGGAGCTGGAAACACCATATATTTT. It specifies CASTNDRGAGNTIYF.

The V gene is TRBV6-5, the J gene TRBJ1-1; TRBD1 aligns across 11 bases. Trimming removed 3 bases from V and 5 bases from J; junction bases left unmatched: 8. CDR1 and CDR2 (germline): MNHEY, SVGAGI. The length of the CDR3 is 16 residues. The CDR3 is CASSYLAGTGGTEAFF. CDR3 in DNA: TGTGCCAGCAGTTATCTCGCCGGGACAGGGGGGACTGAAGCTTTCTTT.

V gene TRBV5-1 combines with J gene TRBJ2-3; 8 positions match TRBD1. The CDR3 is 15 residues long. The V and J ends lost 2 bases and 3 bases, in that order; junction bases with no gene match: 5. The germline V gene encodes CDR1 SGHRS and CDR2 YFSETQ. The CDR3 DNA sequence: TGCGCCAGCAGCTTTGGAAGGGACAGGACAGATACGCAGTATTTT. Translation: CASSFGRDRTDTQYF. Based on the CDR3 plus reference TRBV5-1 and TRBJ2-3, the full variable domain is KAGVTQTPRYLIKTRGQQVTLSCSPISGHRSVSWYQQTPGQGLQFLFEYFSETQRNKGNFPGRFSGRQFSNSRSEMNVSTLELGDSALYLCASSFGRDRTDTQYFGPGTRLTVL.

The DNA of the CDR3 is TGTGCCAGCAGTTACGGGGCTAGCGGATCCTACGAGCAGTACTTC. Amino acids: CASSYGASGSYEQYF. The V and J genes are TRBV6-5 and TRBJ2-7, with 7 bases aligning to TRBD2. The CDR3 is made up of 15 amino acids. V gave up 2 bases and J gave up 1 base; unmatched junction bases: 5. Looked up from germline, CDR1 is MNHEY and CDR2 is SVGAGI.

In nucleotides, the CDR3 is TGTGCCAGCAGCTTTGTAAGACGAGGGGAGGCAACTAATGAAAAACTGTTTTTT. Its protein is CASSFVRRGEATNEKLFF. The V call is TRBV7-9, the J call TRBJ1-4; a possible D gene is TRBD1 (5 bases). Germline V gene lookup returns CDR1 SEHNR and CDR2 FQNEAQ (reference sequence). V lost 3 bases to trimming and J lost 0 bases, with 17 bases between them. The length of the CDR3 is 18 residues. Looking up the rest from reference TRBV7-9 and TRBJ1-4 gives the full variable domain: DTGVSQNPRHKITKRGQNVTFRCDPISEHNRLYWYRQTLGQGPEFLTYFQNEAQLEKSRLLSDRFSAERPKGSFSTLEIQRTEQGDSAMYLCASSFVRRGEATNEKLFFGSGTQLSVL.

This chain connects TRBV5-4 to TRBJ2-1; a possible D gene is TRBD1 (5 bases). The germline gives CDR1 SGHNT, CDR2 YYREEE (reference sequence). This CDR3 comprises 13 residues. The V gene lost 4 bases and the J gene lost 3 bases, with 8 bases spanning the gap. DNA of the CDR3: TGTGCCAGCAGCCCCAGGGACTACAATGAGCAGTTCTTC. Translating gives CASSPRDYNEQFF.

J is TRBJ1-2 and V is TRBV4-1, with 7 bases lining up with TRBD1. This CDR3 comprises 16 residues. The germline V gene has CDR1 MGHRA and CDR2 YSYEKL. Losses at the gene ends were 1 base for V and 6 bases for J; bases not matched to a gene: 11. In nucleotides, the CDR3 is TGCGCCAGCAGCCAAGGGCCATCGACAGGGAGCCATGGCTACACCTTC. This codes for CASSQGPSTGSHGYTF.

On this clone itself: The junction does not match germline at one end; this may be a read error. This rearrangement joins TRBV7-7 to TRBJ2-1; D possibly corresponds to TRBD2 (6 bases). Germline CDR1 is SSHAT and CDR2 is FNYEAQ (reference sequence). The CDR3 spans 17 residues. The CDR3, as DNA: TGTGCTAGCAGCCCCCGAGGAGGGGCCATTATGTACAATGAGCAGTTCTTC. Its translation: CASSPRGGAIMYNEQFF. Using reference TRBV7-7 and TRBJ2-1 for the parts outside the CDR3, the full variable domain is GAGVSQSPRYKVTKRGQDVTLRCDPISSHATLYWYQQALGQGPEFLTYFNYEAQPDKSGLPSDRFSAERPEGSISTLTIQRTEQRDSAMYRCASSPRGGAIMYNEQFFGPGTRLTVL.

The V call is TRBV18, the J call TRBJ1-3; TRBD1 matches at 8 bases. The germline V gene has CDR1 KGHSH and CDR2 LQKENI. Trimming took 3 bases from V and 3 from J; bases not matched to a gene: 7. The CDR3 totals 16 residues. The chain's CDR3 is CASSPNDRGGGNTIYF. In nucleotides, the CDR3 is TGTGCCAGCTCACCCAATGACAGGGGAGGTGGAAACACCATATATTTT.

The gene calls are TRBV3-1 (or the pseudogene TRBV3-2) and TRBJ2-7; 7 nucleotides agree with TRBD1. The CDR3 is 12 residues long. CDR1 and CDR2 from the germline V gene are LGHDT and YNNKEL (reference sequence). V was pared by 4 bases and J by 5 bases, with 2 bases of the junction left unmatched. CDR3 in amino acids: CASSLTGNEQYF. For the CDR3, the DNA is TGTGCCAGCAGCCTGACAGGGAACGAGCAGTACTTC.

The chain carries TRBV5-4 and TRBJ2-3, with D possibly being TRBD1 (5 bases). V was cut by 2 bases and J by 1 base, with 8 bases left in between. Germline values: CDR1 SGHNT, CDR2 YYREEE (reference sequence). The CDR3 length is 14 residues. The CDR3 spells CASSFGRGTDTQYF. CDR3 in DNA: TGTGCCAGCAGCTTCGGCAGGGGCACAGATACGCAGTATTTT.

CDR3 in amino acids: CATSRVAGNYGYTF. The CDR3 DNA reads TGTGCCACCAGCAGAGTCGCAGGGAACTATGGCTACACCTTC. V gene TRBV15 combines with J gene TRBJ1-2; D is perhaps TRBD1 (5 bases). Trimming stripped 1 base from V and 2 bases from J, with 8 bases between. CDR3 length equals 14 residues. Germline V CDR1 and CDR2: LNHNV, YYDKDF (reference sequence).

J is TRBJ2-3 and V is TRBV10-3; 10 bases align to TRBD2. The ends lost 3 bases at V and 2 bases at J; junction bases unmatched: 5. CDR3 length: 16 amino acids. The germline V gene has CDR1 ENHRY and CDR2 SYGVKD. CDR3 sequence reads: CAISDLAGGTTDTQYF. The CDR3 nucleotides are TGTGCCATCAGTGACTTAGCGGGGGGTACCACAGATACGCAGTATTTT.

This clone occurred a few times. The CDR3 coding sequence is TGTGCCAGCAGTGGACTTTCGGTTTCTGAAGCTTTCTTT. This translates into CASSGLSVSEAFF. The rearrangement links TRBV12-3 or TRBV12-4 to TRBJ1-1; D ambiguous. The CDR3 is made up of 13 amino acids. Between the trimmed V and J ends, which lost 5 bases and 6 bases, there was a span of 13 bases.

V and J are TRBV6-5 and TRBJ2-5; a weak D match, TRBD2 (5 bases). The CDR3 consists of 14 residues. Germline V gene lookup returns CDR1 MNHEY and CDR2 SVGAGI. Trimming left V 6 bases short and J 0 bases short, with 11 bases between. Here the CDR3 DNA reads TGTGCCAGCAGCGGGGTCAAGTACCAAGAGACCCAGTACTTC. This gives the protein CASSGVKYQETQYF.

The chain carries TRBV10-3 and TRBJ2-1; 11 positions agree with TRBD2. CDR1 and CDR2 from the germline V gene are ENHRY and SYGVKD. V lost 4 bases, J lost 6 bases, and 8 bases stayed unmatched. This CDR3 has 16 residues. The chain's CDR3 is CAISAGGGLAANEQFF. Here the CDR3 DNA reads TGTGCCATCAGTGCGGGAGGGGGACTAGCGGCCAATGAGCAGTTCTTC.

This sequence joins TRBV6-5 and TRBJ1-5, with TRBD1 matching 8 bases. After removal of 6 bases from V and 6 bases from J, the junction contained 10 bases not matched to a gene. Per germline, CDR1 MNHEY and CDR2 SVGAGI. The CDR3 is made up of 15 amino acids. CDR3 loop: CASSSTGGFGQPQHF. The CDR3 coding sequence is TGTGCCAGCAGCTCTACAGGGGGATTTGGTCAGCCCCAGCATTTT.

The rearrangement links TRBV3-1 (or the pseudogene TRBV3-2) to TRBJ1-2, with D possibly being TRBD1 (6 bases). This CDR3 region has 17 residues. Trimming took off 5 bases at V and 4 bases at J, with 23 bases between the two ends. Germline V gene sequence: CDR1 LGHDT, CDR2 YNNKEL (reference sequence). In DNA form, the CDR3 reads TGTGCCAGCAGCGGGGGGGAAATGACAGGAGGGTCCTATGGCTACACCTTC. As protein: CASSGGEMTGGSYGYTF.

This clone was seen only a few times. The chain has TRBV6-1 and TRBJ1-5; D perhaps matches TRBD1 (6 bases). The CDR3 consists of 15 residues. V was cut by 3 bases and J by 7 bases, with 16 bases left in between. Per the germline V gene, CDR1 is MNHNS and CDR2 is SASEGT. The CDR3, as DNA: TGTGCCAGCAGTGAGTTATGGGGGCCGGGGCAGCCCCAGCATTTT. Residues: CASSELWGPGQPQHF.

This CDR3 reads CATSQTQGHEQFF. The CDR3 DNA sequence: TGTGCCACCAGCCAGACACAGGGGCATGAGCAGTTCTTC. The chain has TRBV24-1 and TRBJ2-1, with 7 bases that match TRBD1. Germline CDR1 reads KGHDR; CDR2 reads SFDVKD. CDR3 length: 13 amino acids. Trimming took 7 bases from V and 8 from J; bases not matched to a gene: 7.

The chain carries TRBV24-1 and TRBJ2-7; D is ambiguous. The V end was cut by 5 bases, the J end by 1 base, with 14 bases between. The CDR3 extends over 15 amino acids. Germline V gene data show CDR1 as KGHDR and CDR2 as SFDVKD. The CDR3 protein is CATSADVGHSYEQYF. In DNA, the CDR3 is TGTGCCACCAGTGCCGATGTTGGCCATTCCTACGAGCAGTACTTC.

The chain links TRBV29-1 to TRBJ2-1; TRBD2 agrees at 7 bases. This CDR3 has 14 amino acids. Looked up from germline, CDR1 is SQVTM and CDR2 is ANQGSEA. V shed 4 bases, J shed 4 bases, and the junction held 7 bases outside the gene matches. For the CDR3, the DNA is TGCAGCGTTGGAGAGGCTAGCGGTTACAATGAGCAGTTCTTC. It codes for CSVGEASGYNEQFF.

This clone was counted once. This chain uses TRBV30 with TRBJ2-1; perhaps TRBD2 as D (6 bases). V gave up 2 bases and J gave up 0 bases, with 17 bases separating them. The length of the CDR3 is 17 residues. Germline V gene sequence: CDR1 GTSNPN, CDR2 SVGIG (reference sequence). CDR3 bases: TGTGCCTGGAGTTTTCAACCGCGGGAACTCTCCTACAATGAGCAGTTCTTC. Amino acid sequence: CAWSFQPRELSYNEQFF.